The rows below give T cell receptor beta chains drawn from one sample of a study of blood T cell repertoires in COVID-19. Here immunoSEQ multiplex PCR was the method, and the copy in TCRdb shows in-frame clones only, minus some. The sample records about 140,000 clones, roughly 89% being singletons. Sequencing was performed on peripheral blood. These receptor sequences come from a woman in her thirties or forties with acute or convalescent COVID-19. CDR3s include the opening cysteine and the closing phenylalanine or tryptophan. The D gene is left open where the match is weak. Expanded clones are given a class, and other clones once, few, many or no size at all.

DNA: TGTGCCACGCGAGGTGGACTAGCGGGAGCGACCTTCACAGATACGCAGTATTTT; CDR3: CATRGGLAGATFTDTQYF; J: TRBJ2-3; D: TRBD2; size: -; V: TRBV28
DNA: TGTGCCAGCAGCATTGGCGGGGATCTCTACGAGCAGTACTTC; CDR3: CASSIGGDLYEQYF; J: TRBJ2-7; D: -; size: -; V: TRBV6-2/TRBV6-3
DNA: TGCGCCAGCAGCCAAGACGCGATGAACACTGAAGCTTTCTTT; CDR3: CASSQDAMNTEAFF; J: TRBJ1-1; D: -; size: -; V: TRBV4-3
DNA: TGTGCCAGCAGCTTGGGGGGCAGAAACAATGAGCAGTTCTTC; CDR3: CASSLGGRNNEQFF; J: TRBJ2-1; D: -; size: -; V: TRBV5-4
DNA: TGTGCCAGCAGCTACGCTCCCTTGACAGCTACTAACTATGGCTACACCTTC; CDR3: CASSYAPLTATNYGYTF; J: TRBJ1-2; D: -; size: -; V: TRBV3-1/TRBV3-2
DNA: TGTGCCTTCACAGGGCCAGTTAACTATGGCTACACCTTC; CDR3: CAFTGPVNYGYTF; J: TRBJ1-2; D: -; size: -; V: TRBV30
DNA: TGCGCCAGCAGGACCGGGACAGGGGGCTGGGCGGGGCTCTACAATGAGCAGTTCTTC; CDR3: CASRTGTGGWAGLYNEQFF; J: TRBJ2-1; D: TRBD1; size: -; V: TRBV5-1
DNA: TGTGCCAGCAGCCTCGACACTCGGGGAGCGTATGGCTACACCTTC; CDR3: CASSLDTRGAYGYTF; J: TRBJ1-2; D: -; size: once; V: TRBV7-6
DNA: TGCGCCAGCAGCCCTGACAGGGTGGAGAACACTGAAGCTTTCTTT; CDR3: CASSPDRVENTEAFF; J: TRBJ1-1; D: TRBD1; size: -; V: TRBV5-1
DNA: TGCGCCAGCACCCCTTCAGGTTCCTACAATGAGCAGTTCTTC; CDR3: CASTPSGSYNEQFF; J: TRBJ2-1; D: -; size: once; V: TRBV5-1
DNA: TGTGCCAGTCGCGCGGGTTGGAGCTCCTATAATTCACCCCTCCACTTT; CDR3: CASRAGWSSYNSPLHF; J: TRBJ1-6; D: -; size: -; V: TRBV19
DNA: TGTGCCAGCAGCGGGACAAAGGATAATTCACCCCTCCACTTT; CDR3: CASSGTKDNSPLHF; J: TRBJ1-6; D: -; size: -; V: TRBV5-4
DNA: TGTGCCAGCGGAGAGTGGGCCCAGTACTTC; CDR3: CASGEWAQYF; J: TRBJ2-5; D: -; size: few; V: TRBV25-1
DNA: TGTGCCAGCAGCTTACAATCGGGACTACCCCCAGATACGCAGTATTTT; CDR3: CASSLQSGLPPDTQYF; J: TRBJ2-3; D: TRBD2; size: -; V: TRBV7-2
DNA: TGTGCCAGTAGTATCGTACAGGGGTTTGATCAGCCCCAGCATTTT; CDR3: CASSIVQGFDQPQHF; J: TRBJ1-5; D: TRBD1; size: -; V: TRBV19
DNA: TGTGCCAGCAGTTACCTGCCGCTAGGTAACACCGGGGAGCTGTTTTTT; CDR3: CASSYLPLGNTGELFF; J: TRBJ2-2; D: -; size: -; V: TRBV6-5
DNA: TGTGCCAGCAGCTTAAAGAAGGGGGCGATCAACACCGGGGAGCTGTTTTTT; CDR3: CASSLKKGAINTGELFF; J: TRBJ2-2; D: TRBD1; size: -; V: TRBV11-3
DNA: TGTGCCAGCTCTCCGGGACAGGGGGCCTACCGATCTGGAAACACCATATATTTT; CDR3: CASSPGQGAYRSGNTIYF; J: TRBJ1-3; D: TRBD1; size: -; V: TRBV18
DNA: TGTGCCAGCAGTTACGGGCAATACTACGAGCAGTACTTC; CDR3: CASSYGQYYEQYF; J: TRBJ2-7; D: -; size: once; V: TRBV6-5
DNA: TGTGCCACCAGTGAGACTAGGTCGGGGGAGCAGTTCTTC; CDR3: CATSETRSGEQFF; J: TRBJ2-1; D: -; size: -; V: TRBV24-1
DNA: TGTGCCATCAGTGAGTCGGGACAGTTTCCCTACGAGCAGTACTTC; CDR3: CAISESGQFPYEQYF; J: TRBJ2-7; D: TRBD1; size: -; V: TRBV10-3
DNA: TGTGCCAGCAGTTCTCAGGGGAGAACCTACGAGCAGTACTTC; CDR3: CASSSQGRTYEQYF; J: TRBJ2-7; D: -; size: -; V: TRBV28
DNA: TGTGCCAGCAGTCCCCAGTTCCTGAACACTGAAGCTTTCTTT; CDR3: CASSPQFLNTEAFF; J: TRBJ1-1; D: -; size: -; V: TRBV28
DNA: TGTGCCAGCATGGACAGGGGGAGTGGCAATCAGCCCCAGCATTTT; CDR3: CASMDRGSGNQPQHF; J: TRBJ1-5; D: TRBD1; size: -; V: TRBV19
DNA: TGTGCCAGCAGCTTAGTCAGGGACACAGATACGCAGTATTTT; CDR3: CASSLVRDTDTQYF; J: TRBJ2-3; D: -; size: -; V: TRBV11-2
DNA: TGTGCCAGCAGCCTCAAGGACAGGAGCACAGATACGCAGTATTTT; CDR3: CASSLKDRSTDTQYF; J: TRBJ2-3; D: TRBD1; size: few; V: TRBV7-9
DNA: TGTGCCAGCCCGTTTAGGACGGGGGGCTCCTACAATGAGCAGTTCTTC; CDR3: CASPFRTGGSYNEQFF; J: TRBJ2-1; D: TRBD2; size: -; V: TRBV27
DNA: TGTGCCATCAGCTTCGGACAGAACACTGAAGCTTTCTTT; CDR3: CAISFGQNTEAFF; J: TRBJ1-1; D: -; size: few; V: TRBV10-3
DNA: TGCGCCAGCAGCTTAAGGACAGGGAACACCGGGGAGCTGTTTTTT; CDR3: CASSLRTGNTGELFF; J: TRBJ2-2; D: TRBD1; size: -; V: TRBV5-1
DNA: TGTGCCAGCAGTCACGGACAGAGGGGCAATCAGCCCCAGCATTTT; CDR3: CASSHGQRGNQPQHF; J: TRBJ1-5; D: -; size: many; V: TRBV6-5
DNA: TGTGCCAGCTCACTACTGGACAGTGAAGCTTTCTTT; CDR3: CASSLLDSEAFF; J: TRBJ1-1; D: -; size: -; V: TRBV18
DNA: TGCGCCAGCAGCCAAGGCGGAGGGGCTTTTGCAGATACGCAGTATTTT; CDR3: CASSQGGGAFADTQYF; J: TRBJ2-3; D: -; size: -; V: TRBV4-3
DNA: TGTGCCAGCAGCAAACCGGGACAGAGCTCTGGAAACACCATATATTTT; CDR3: CASSKPGQSSGNTIYF; J: TRBJ1-3; D: TRBD1; size: -; V: TRBV7-9
DNA: TGTGCCAGCTTTAGAGCGGGGGGGCTAGATACGCAGTATTTT; CDR3: CASFRAGGLDTQYF; J: TRBJ2-3; D: TRBD2; size: few; V: TRBV2
DNA: TGCGCCAGCAGCCAGCCCGGACTGGCGGGCAATCAGCCCCAGCATTTT; CDR3: CASSQPGLAGNQPQHF; J: TRBJ1-5; D: -; size: -; V: TRBV4-1
DNA: TGTGCCAGCAGCGTAGGTGGGGGCGGCGGGTTTAACACTGAAGCTTTCTTT; CDR3: CASSVGGGGGFNTEAFF; J: TRBJ1-1; D: -; size: -; V: TRBV9
DNA: TGTGCCAGCAGCCAAGGAAGACAGCATTTACTCCCCTATGGCTACACCTTC; CDR3: CASSQGRQHLLPYGYTF; J: TRBJ1-2; D: -; size: -; V: TRBV14
DNA: TGTGCCAGCAGCCAAGTCGCGGGCTCTAATCAGCCCCAGCATTTT; CDR3: CASSQVAGSNQPQHF; J: TRBJ1-5; D: -; size: -; V: TRBV4-2
DNA: TGTGCCAGTAGTATAGGTACGACAGGGTCTTTTGGAAAACTGTTTTTT; CDR3: CASSIGTTGSFGKLFF; J: TRBJ1-4; D: TRBD1; size: -; V: TRBV19
DNA: TGTGCCAGCAGTTACGGGGTGAGGGACATTCCCCAAGTCACGATCAATGAGCAGTTCTTC; CDR3: CASSYGVRDIPQVTINEQFF; J: TRBJ2-1; D: -; size: -; V: TRBV6-2/TRBV6-3
DNA: TGTGCCAGCAGTGAAGGGACAGGGGGAGAAAAACTGTTTTTT; CDR3: CASSEGTGGEKLFF; J: TRBJ1-4; D: TRBD1; size: -; V: TRBV6-1
DNA: TGCGCCAGCAGCTTGGAGGTAGCGGGGGGCCAAGAGACCCAGTACTTC; CDR3: CASSLEVAGGQETQYF; J: TRBJ2-5; D: TRBD2; size: -; V: TRBV5-1
DNA: TGTGCCAGCAGTGGGCTACGGACAGGGAGAGTGGGCACTGAAGCTTTCTTT; CDR3: CASSGLRTGRVGTEAFF; J: TRBJ1-1; D: TRBD1; size: -; V: TRBV27
DNA: TGTGCCAGCTCACCAACGAGGAGTTCACCCCTCCACTTT; CDR3: CASSPTRSSPLHF; J: TRBJ1-6; D: -; size: -; V: TRBV18
DNA: TGTGCCAGCAGTGATTTGGGACAGGGGAAGGGGGGGGAGCTGTTTTTT; CDR3: CASSDLGQGKGGELFF; J: TRBJ2-2; D: TRBD1; size: -; V: TRBV6-1
DNA: TGTGCCAGTAGTCCCATGGAGGGGGGGTATCAGCCCCAGCATTTT; CDR3: CASSPMEGGYQPQHF; J: TRBJ1-5; D: -; size: -; V: TRBV19
DNA: TGCGCCAGCAGCCAAGACACGGCGGACGAGCAGTACTTC; CDR3: CASSQDTADEQYF; J: TRBJ2-7; D: -; size: -; V: TRBV4-3
DNA: TGTGCCAGCTCCCGCTCGGTACCTAATGAAAAACTGTTTTTT; CDR3: CASSRSVPNEKLFF; J: TRBJ1-4; D: -; size: -; V: TRBV27